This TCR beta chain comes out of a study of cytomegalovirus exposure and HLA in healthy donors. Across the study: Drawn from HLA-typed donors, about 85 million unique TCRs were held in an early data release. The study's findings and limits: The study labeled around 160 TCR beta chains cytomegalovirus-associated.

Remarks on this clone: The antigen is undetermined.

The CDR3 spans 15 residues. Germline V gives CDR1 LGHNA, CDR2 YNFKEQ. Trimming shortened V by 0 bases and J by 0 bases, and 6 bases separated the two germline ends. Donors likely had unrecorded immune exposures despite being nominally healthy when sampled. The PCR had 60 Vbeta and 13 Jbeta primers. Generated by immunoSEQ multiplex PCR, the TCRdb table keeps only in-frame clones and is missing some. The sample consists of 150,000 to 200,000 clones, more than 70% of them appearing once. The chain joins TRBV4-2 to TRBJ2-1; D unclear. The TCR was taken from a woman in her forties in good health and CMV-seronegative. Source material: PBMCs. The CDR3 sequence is CASSQDESSYNEQFF. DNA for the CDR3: TGTGCCAGCAGCCAAGATGAGAGCTCCTACAATGAGCAGTTCTTC.